Following are 17 T cell receptor beta chains from one sample sequenced in a study of regulatory T cells in long-lasting Graves disease. Time point described: persistent/refractory GD, antithyroid drugs over 5 years with positive TRAb. Construction of the TCR library relied on RNA isolated from PBMCs. Building the TCR beta libraries relied on iRepertoire HTBI primers, and CDR3 regions underwent Arm-PCR. TCRdb called the multiplex PCR reads again in MiXCR, with one record for every CDR3 protein. The sample has approximately 380,000 distinct CDR3 sequences; less than 25% are singletons. The source was peripheral blood mononuclear cells (PBMCs), collected when the disease was refractory, from a patient treated with antithyroid drugs. These receptors originate from a female donor with Graves disease.

In this sample, this clonotype turned up many times. CDR3 sequence reads: CASGTGGDEQYF. In nucleotides, the CDR3 is TGTGCCAGCGGGACAGGGGGCGACGAGCAGTACTTC. The chain carries TRBV7-6 and TRBJ2-7; TRBD1 aligns across 12 bases. Germline V gene sequence: CDR1 SGHVS, CDR2 FNYEAQ. The CDR3 is 12 amino acids. Germline trimming cut 8 bases from V and 5 bases from J; bases unmatched to any gene: 1. The whole variable domain, filled in from reference TRBV7-6 and TRBJ2-7, reads GAGVSQSPRYKVTKRGQDVALRCDPISGHVSLYWYRQALGQGPEFLTYFNYEAQQDKSGLPNDRFSAERPEGSISTLTIQRTEQRDSAMYRCASGTGGDEQYFGPGTRLTVT.

This clonotype was counted between two and nine times. In DNA form, the CDR3 reads TGTGCCAGCAGGACCTTGGGCGGCAATCAGCCCCAGCATTTT. Encoded protein: CASRTLGGNQPQHF. This chain connects TRBV6-1 to TRBJ1-5, with D hard to call. Germline V lookup: CDR1 MNHNS, CDR2 SASEGT. The CDR3 covers 14 residues. Trimming took 6 bases from V and 2 from J, leaving 11 bases between them.

A note on this clonotype: This clone may be a read error of a much larger clone one base away. The J gene is TRBJ1-1, the V gene TRBV6-9; D ambiguous. Germline assignment: CDR1 MNHGY and CDR2 SVAAGI. This CDR3 has 11 residues. Trimming removed 3 bases from V and 9 bases from J, with 8 bases in between. The CDR3 nucleotides are TGTGCCAGCAGTTACGGTCGGAAAGCTTTCTTT. This gives the protein CASSYGRKAFF.

The V and J genes are TRBV5-6 and TRBJ2-7; D is unresolved. CDR3 length equals 11 residues. Germline V CDR1 and CDR2: SGHDT, YYEEEE. Trimming left V 3 bases short and J 7 bases short, with 8 bases between. The CDR3 reads CASSSAREQYF. CDR3 nucleotide sequence: TGTGCCAGCAGCTCCGCCCGTGAGCAGTACTTC. Full variable domain (remainder filled in from reference TRBV5-6 and TRBJ2-7): DAGVTQSPTHLIKTRGQQVTLRCSPKSGHDTVSWYQQALGQGPQFIFQYYEEEERQRGNFPDRFSGHQFPNYSSELNVNALLLGDSALYLCASSSAREQYFGPGTRLTVT.

Worth noting for this clonotype: A read error may explain this, as a much larger clone is one base away. In DNA, the CDR3 is TGTGCCAGCAGTCCCAGCAGGAGCTCCTACGAGCAGTACTTC. Encoded protein: CASSPSRSSYEQYF. The gene calls are TRBV12-3 or TRBV12-4 and TRBJ2-7; D not certain. There are 14 residues in the CDR3. V gave up 5 bases and J gave up 0 bases, with 11 bases separating them.

Many counts were recorded for this clonotype. The J gene is TRBJ1-1, the V gene TRBV6-9; TRBD1 agrees at 7 bases. CDR3 length: 17 amino acids. Looked up from germline, CDR1 is MNHGY and CDR2 is SVAAGI. J gave up 0 bases and V 3 bases, and 10 bases lay outside the gene matches. CDR3 loop: CASSYPRTGRMNTEAFF. CDR3 bases: TGTGCCAGCAGTTACCCAAGGACAGGCAGGATGAACACTGAAGCTTTCTTT.

This clonotype was counted a few times. V and J are TRBV7-9 and TRBJ1-1, with 8 bases lining up with TRBD1. CDR3 length equals 15 residues. V was clipped by 5 bases and J by 1 base; unmatched bases: 6. CDR1 and CDR2 (germline): SEHNR, FQNEAQ (reference sequence). The chain's CDR3 is CASSGFGQGNTEAFF. In DNA form, the CDR3 reads TGTGCCAGCAGCGGATTTGGACAGGGGAACACTGAAGCTTTCTTT.

This clonotype was found many times. The chain carries TRBV6-1 and TRBJ1-5, with D hard to call. The CDR3 covers 16 residues. V gave up 8 bases and J gave up 0 bases, with 17 bases separating them. Germline loops: CDR1 MNHNS, CDR2 SASEGT. The CDR3 nucleotides are TGTGCCAGCCAACTTGCCTCATTCGATAGCAATCAGCCCCAGCATTTT. As protein: CASQLASFDSNQPQHF.

This clonotype was picked up a small number of times. The chain combines TRBV7-9 with TRBJ1-1; no reliable D call. Trimming took off 3 bases at V and 6 bases at J, with 5 bases between the two ends. The length of the CDR3 is 11 residues. Per germline, CDR1 SEHNR and CDR2 FQNEAQ (reference sequence). The CDR3 coding sequence is TGTGCCAGCAGCTTGCCGGCTGAAGCTTTCTTT. It encodes CASSLPAEAFF.

This clonotype has a count of ten or more. The genes are TRBV11-2 and TRBJ2-6; D perhaps matches TRBD2 (6 bases). In germline, CDR1 is SGHAT, CDR2 FQNNGV. The CDR3 runs 19 residues. The V and J ends lost 1 base and 0 bases respectively, with 16 bases between them. In nucleotides, the CDR3 is TGTGCCAGCAGCTTAGTGGGGCGGGGATGGGTCTCTGGGGCCAACGTCCTGACTTTC. It specifies CASSLVGRGWVSGANVLTF.

This clonotype was seen repeatedly, ten times or more. The rearrangement uses TRBV6-1 and TRBJ2-7, with 10 bases identical to TRBD1. Germline V CDR1 and CDR2: MNHNS, SASEGT. This CDR3 contains 14 residues. The ends lost 6 bases at V and 5 bases at J; junction bases unmatched: 7. The CDR3 sequence is CASRPRDRGDEQYF. CDR3 DNA: TGTGCCAGCAGGCCCAGGGACAGGGGCGACGAGCAGTACTTC.

This rearrangement joins TRBV5-5 to TRBJ1-3; no clear D gene. V dropped 0 bases and J dropped 4 bases, with 5 bases sitting between them. Germline V gene lookup returns CDR1 SGHKS and CDR2 YYEKEE (reference sequence). CDR3 size: 13 residues. The CDR3 DNA sequence: TGTGCCAGCAGCTTGGTAGGAGGAAACACCATATATTTT. It specifies CASSLVGGNTIYF.

This clonotype was seen a few times. This chain links TRBV7-2 with TRBJ2-7, with 11 bases fitting TRBD1. The CDR3 runs 14 residues. CDR1 and CDR2 (germline): SGHTA, FQGNSA. Trimming cost V 5 bases and J 6 bases; bases outside gene matches: 6. CDR3 region: CASSTRTGGAEQYF. In DNA form, the CDR3 reads TGTGCCAGCAGCACCCGGACAGGGGGCGCCGAGCAGTACTTC. The entire variable domain, with the rest obtained from reference TRBV7-2 and TRBJ2-7, is as follows: GAGVSQSPSNKVTEKGKDVELRCDPISGHTALYWYRQSLGQGLEFLIYFQGNSAPDKSGLPSDRFSAERTGGSVSTLTIQRTQQEDSAVYLCASSTRTGGAEQYFGPGTRLTVT.

This chain joins TRBV7-2 and TRBJ2-4, with unresolved D. Germline V gene sequence: CDR1 SGHTA, CDR2 FQGNSA. There are 13 residues in the CDR3. V was cut by 1 base and J by 9 bases, with 10 bases left in between. The CDR3 reads CASSLGSLGIQYF. Here the CDR3 DNA reads TGTGCCAGCAGCTTAGGTAGTCTTGGCATTCAGTACTTC.

This clonotype was recorded many times. The rearrangement joins TRBV27 to TRBJ2-5, with D tentatively TRBD1 or TRBD2 (6 bases each). V lost 5 bases and J 5 bases, leaving 18 bases between the germline ends. The CDR3 extends over 15 amino acids. Germline assignment: CDR1 MNHEY and CDR2 SMNVEV (reference sequence). This chain's CDR3 is CASSGGGKGWETQYF. CDR3 DNA: TGTGCCAGCAGTGGGGGCGGGAAAGGATGGGAGACCCAGTACTTC.

The chain links TRBV2 to TRBJ2-2; 9 bases are a match to TRBD2. Germline V gives CDR1 SNHLY, CDR2 FYNNEI. With 7 bases clipped from V and 4 bases from J, the junction kept 10 bases outside the gene matches. The CDR3 spans 16 residues. The CDR3 spells CASIPAGGPSTGELFF. The CDR3, as DNA: TGTGCCAGCATTCCCGCGGGAGGGCCGAGCACCGGGGAGCTGTTTTTT.

This clonotype was seen a handful of times. The chain couples TRBV11-2 to TRBJ1-6; TRBD1 matches at 7 bases. The V gene's germline CDR1 is SGHAT and CDR2 FQNNGV. Losses at the gene ends were 6 bases for V and 3 bases for J; bases not matched to a gene: 8. The length of the CDR3 is 16 residues. The CDR3 loop reads CASRSGTAYYNSPLHF. The CDR3 DNA sequence: TGTGCCAGCAGGTCCGGGACAGCCTACTATAATTCACCCCTCCACTTT.